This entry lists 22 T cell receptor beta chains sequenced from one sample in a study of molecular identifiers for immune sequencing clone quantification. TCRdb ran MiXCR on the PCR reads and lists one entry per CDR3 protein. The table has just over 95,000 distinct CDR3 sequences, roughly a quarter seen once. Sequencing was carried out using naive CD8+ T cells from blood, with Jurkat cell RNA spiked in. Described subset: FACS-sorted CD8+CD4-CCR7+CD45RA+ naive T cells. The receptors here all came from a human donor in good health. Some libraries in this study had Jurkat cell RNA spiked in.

The CDR3 loop reads CASSAKISGDSYNEQFF. For the CDR3, the DNA is TGTGCCAGCAGCGCCAAAATTTCAGGGGACTCCTACAATGAGCAGTTCTTC. This rearrangement joins TRBV7-9 to TRBJ2-1, with D perhaps TRBD1 (6 bases). V lost 5 bases to trimming and J lost 0 bases, with 17 bases between them. Germline-derived CDR1 and CDR2 are SEHNR and FQNEAQ (reference sequence). CDR3 length equals 17 residues.

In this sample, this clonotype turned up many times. CDR3 nucleotide sequence: TGTGCCAGCAGCGCACCTGGGGGCTATGAGCAGTTCTTC. This translates into CASSAPGGYEQFF. The rearrangement uses TRBV13 and TRBJ2-1, with a possible D match to TRBD1 (6 bases). Germline V gene sequence: CDR1 PRHDT, CDR2 FYEKMQ (reference sequence). The CDR3 consists of 13 residues. Deletions cut 5 bases from V and 8 bases from J, with 13 bases between.

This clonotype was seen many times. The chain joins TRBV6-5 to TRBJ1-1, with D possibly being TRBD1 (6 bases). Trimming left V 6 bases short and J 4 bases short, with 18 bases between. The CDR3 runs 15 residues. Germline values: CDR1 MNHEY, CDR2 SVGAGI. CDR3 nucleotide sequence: TGTGCCAGCAGACCGCGAGGGGGACTGAGCACTGAAGCTTTCTTT. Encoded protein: CASRPRGGLSTEAFF.

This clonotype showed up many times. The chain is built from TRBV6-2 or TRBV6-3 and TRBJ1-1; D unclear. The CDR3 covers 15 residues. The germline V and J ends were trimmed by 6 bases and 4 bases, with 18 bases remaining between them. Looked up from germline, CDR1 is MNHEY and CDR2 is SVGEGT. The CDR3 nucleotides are TGTGCCAGCAGACCTCCCCAGCGGACCCCCACTGAAGCTTTCTTT. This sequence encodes CASRPPQRTPTEAFF.

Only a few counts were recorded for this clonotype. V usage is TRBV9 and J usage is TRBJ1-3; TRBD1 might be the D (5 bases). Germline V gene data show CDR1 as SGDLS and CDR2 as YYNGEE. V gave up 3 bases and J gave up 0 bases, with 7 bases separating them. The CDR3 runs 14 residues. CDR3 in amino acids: CASSAGSSGNTIYF. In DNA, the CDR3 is TGTGCCAGCAGCGCAGGGAGCTCTGGAAACACCATATATTTT.

CDR3 DNA sequence: TGTGCCATCAGTGAGGAGTTGTCTGGCGGCTCCTACGAGCAGTACTTC. Protein: CAISEELSGGSYEQYF. This chain joins TRBV10-3 and TRBJ2-7; unclear D gene. V dropped 2 bases and J dropped 0 bases, with 14 bases sitting between them. The CDR3 sequence is 16 residues long. Per the germline V gene, CDR1 is ENHRY and CDR2 is SYGVKD.

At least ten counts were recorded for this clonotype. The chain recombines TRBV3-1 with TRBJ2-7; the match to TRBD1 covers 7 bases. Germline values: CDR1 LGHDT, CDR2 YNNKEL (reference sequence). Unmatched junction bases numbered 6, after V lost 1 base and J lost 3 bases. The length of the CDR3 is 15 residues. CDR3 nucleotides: TGTGCCAGCAGCCAAGGGGCAGGGGGAATCTACGAGCAGTACTTC. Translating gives CASSQGAGGIYEQYF.

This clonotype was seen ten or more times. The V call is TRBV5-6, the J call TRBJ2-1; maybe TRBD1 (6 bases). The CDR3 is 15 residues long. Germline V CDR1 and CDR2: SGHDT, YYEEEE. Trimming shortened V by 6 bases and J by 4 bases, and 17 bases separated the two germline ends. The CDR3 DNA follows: TGTGCCAGCAACCTTCCCCGGGACATTTACAATGAGCAGTTCTTC. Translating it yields CASNLPRDIYNEQFF.

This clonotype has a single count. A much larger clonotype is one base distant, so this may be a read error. The DNA for the CDR3 is TGTGTCAGCAGCGGACGGGGCACCGGGGAGCTGTTTTTT. Protein sequence: CVSSGRGTGELFF. The chain uses TRBV7-8 and TRBJ2-2; TRBD2 might be the D (5 bases). The CDR3 covers 13 residues. CDR1 and CDR2 (germline): SGHVS, FQNEAQ.

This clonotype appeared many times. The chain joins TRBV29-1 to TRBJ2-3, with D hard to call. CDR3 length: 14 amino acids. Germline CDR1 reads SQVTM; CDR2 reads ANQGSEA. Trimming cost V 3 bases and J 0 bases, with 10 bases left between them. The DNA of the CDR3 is TGCAGCGTTGAGGGCTACCGTAGCACAGATACGCAGTATTTT. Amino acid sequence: CSVEGYRSTDTQYF.

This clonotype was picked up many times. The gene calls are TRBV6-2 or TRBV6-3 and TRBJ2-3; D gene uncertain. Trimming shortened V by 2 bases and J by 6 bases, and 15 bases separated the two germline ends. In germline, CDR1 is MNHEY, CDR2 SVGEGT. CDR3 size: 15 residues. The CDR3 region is CASSYPRSRQDTQYF. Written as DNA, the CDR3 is TGTGCCAGCAGTTACCCCAGAAGCCGGCAGGATACGCAGTATTTT.

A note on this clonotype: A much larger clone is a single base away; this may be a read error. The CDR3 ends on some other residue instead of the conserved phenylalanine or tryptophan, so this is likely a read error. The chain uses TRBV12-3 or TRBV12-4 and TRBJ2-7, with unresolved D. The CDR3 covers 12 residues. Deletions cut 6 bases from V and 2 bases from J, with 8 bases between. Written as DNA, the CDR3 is TGTGCCAGCAGCCGTGGGCCCTACGAGCAGTACCTC. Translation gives CASSRGPYEQYL.

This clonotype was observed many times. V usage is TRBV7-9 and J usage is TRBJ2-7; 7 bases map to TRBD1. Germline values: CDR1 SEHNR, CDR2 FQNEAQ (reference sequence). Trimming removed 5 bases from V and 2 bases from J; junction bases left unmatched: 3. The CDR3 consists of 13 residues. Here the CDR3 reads CASSRDSTYEQYF. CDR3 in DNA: TGTGCCAGCAGCCGGGACAGCACCTACGAGCAGTACTTC.

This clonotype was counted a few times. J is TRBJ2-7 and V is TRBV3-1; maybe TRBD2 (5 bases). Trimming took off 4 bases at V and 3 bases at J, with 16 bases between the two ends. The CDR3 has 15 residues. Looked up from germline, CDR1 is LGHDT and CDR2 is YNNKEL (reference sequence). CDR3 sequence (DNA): TGTGCCAGCAGCCCCGGCGGTAGCGCCCTCTACGAGCAGTACTTC. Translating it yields CASSPGGSALYEQYF.

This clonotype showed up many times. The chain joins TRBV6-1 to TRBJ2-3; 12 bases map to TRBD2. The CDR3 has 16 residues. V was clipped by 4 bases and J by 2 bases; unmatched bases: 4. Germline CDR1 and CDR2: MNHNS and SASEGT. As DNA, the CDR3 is TGTGCCAGCAGTGTAGGACTAGCGGGGACCACAGATACGCAGTATTTT. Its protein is CASSVGLAGTTDTQYF.

In nucleotides, the CDR3 is TGCGCCAGCAGCTTGAGGACAGGCACCGCTGAAGCTTTCTTT. As protein: CASSLRTGTAEAFF. This rearrangement joins TRBV5-1 to TRBJ1-1, with 7 bases matching TRBD1. The CDR3 covers 14 residues. The ends lost 1 base at V and 6 bases at J; junction bases unmatched: 6. CDR1 SGHRS and CDR2 YFSETQ come from the germline V gene.

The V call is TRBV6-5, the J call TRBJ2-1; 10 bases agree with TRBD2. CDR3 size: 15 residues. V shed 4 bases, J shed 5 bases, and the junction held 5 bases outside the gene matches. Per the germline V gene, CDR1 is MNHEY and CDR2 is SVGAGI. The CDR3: CASSSIAGGNNEQFF. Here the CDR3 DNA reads TGTGCCAGCAGTTCCATAGCGGGAGGCAACAATGAGCAGTTCTTC.

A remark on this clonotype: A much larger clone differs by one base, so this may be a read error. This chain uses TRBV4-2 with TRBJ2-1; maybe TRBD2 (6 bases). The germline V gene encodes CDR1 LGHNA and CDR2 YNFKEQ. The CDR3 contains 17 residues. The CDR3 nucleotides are TGTGCCGGCAGCCAAGATCGCTCTGGCGGGGCCTACAATGAGCAGTTCTTC. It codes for CAGSQDRSGGAYNEQFF.

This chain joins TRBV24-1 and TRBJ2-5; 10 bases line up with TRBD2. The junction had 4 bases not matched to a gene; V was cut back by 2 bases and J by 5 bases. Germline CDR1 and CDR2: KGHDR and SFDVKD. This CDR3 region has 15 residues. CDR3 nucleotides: TGTGCCACCAGTGATTCTAGCGGGGGAACGGAGACCCAGTACTTC. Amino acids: CATSDSSGGTETQYF.

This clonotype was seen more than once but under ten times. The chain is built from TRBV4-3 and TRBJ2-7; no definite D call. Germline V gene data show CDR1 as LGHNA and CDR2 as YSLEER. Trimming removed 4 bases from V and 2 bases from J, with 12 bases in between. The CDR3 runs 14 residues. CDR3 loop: CASSPTGLTYEQYF. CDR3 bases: TGCGCCAGCAGCCCGACTGGCCTCACCTACGAGCAGTACTTC.

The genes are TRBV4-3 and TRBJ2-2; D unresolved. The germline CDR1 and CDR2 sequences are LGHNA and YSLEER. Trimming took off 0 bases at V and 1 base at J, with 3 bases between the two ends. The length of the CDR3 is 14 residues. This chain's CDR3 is CASSQDQNTGELFF. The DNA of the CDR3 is TGCGCCAGCAGCCAAGATCAGAACACCGGGGAGCTGTTTTTT.

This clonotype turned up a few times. The CDR3 DNA is TGTGCCACCAGTGGTGATAGCTCCTACAATGAGCAGTTCTTC. The encoded protein is CATSGDSSYNEQFF. The genes are TRBV24-1 and TRBJ2-1, with unresolved D. V lost 5 bases to trimming and J lost 0 bases, with 7 bases between them. Germline V gene sequence: CDR1 KGHDR, CDR2 SFDVKD. This CDR3 is built from 14 residues.